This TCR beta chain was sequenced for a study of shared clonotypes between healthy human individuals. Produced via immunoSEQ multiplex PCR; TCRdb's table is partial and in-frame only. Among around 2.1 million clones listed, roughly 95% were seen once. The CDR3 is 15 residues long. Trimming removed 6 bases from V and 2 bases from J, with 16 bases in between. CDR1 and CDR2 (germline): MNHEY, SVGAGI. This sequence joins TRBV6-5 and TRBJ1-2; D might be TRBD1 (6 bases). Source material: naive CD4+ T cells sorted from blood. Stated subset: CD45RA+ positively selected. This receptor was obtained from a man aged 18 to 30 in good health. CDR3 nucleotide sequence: TGTGCCAGCAGAAACACGGGACATTGGAACTATGGCTACACCTTC. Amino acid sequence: CASRNTGHWNYGYTF.